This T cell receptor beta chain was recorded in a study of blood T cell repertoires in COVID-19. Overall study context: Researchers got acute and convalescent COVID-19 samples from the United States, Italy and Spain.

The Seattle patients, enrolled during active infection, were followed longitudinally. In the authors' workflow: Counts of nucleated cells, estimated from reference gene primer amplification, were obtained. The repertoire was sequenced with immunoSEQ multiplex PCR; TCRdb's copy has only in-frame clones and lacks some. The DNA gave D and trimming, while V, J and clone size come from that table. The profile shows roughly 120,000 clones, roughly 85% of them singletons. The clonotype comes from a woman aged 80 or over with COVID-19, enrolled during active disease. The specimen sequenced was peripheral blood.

Written as DNA, the CDR3 is TGTGCCAGCAGCCAGACGACAGGGGTTGGCGAGCAGTTCTTC. This encodes CASSQTTGVGEQFF. This rearrangement joins TRBV7-3 to TRBJ2-1; TRBD1 matches at 8 bases. After removal of 5 bases from V and 10 bases from J, the junction contained 10 bases not matched to a gene. CDR1 is SGHTA, CDR2 FQGTGA, per germline. The CDR3 has 14 amino acids. Variable domain in full (rest from reference TRBV7-3 and TRBJ2-1): GAGVSQTPSNKVTEKGKYVELRCDPISGHTALYWYRQSLGQGPEFLIYFQGTGAADDSGLPNDRFFAVRPEGSVSTLKIQRTERGDSAVYLCASSQTTGVGEQFFGPGTRLTVL.